The sequence of this T cell receptor beta chain was determined in a study of shared clonotypes between healthy human individuals. V lost 3 bases and J lost 2; bases outside the gene matches: 4. The CDR3 is 14 amino acids. Germline assignment: CDR1 LNHDA and CDR2 SQIVND (reference sequence). Sequencing used immunoSEQ multiplex PCR; TCRdb keeps in-frame clones, though not all of them. Of 2,500,000 or so clones listed, around nine tenths are singletons. Sample: naive CD4+ T cells sorted from blood. Subset of the sample: CD45RA+ positively selected. The receptor was isolated from a man younger than 35 in good health. The chain uses TRBV19 and TRBJ2-7, with 7 positions matching TRBD1. The CDR3 reads CASSMRQGTYEQYF. CDR3 DNA: TGTGCCAGTAGTATGCGACAGGGTACCTACGAGCAGTACTTC.